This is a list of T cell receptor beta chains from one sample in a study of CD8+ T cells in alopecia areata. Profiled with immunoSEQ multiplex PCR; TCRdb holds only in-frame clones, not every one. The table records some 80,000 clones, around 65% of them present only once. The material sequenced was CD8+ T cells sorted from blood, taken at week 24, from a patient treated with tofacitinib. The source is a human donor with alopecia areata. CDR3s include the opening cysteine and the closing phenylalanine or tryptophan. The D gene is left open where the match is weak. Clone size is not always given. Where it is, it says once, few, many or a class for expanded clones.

CDR3aa: CASSLASYEQYF; CDR3nt: TGTGCCAGCAGCTTAGCCTCCTACGAGCAGTACTTC; j_gene: TRBJ2-7; d_gene: NA; v_gene: TRBV13; abundance: NA
CDR3aa: CASSQGPGQVEDVDGYTF; CDR3nt: TGTGCCAGCAGCCAAGGCCCGGGACAGGTTGAGGATGTAGATGGCTACACCTTC; j_gene: TRBJ1-2; d_gene: TRBD1; v_gene: TRBV4-2; abundance: NA
CDR3aa: CASSEWLAGEYQETQYF; CDR3nt: TGTGCCAGCAGTGAATGGCTAGCGGGAGAGTACCAAGAGACCCAGTACTTC; j_gene: TRBJ2-5; d_gene: TRBD2; v_gene: TRBV25-1; abundance: few
CDR3aa: CASSESGGADTQYF; CDR3nt: TGTGCCAGCAGTGAAAGCGGGGGGGCAGATACGCAGTATTTT; j_gene: TRBJ2-3; d_gene: TRBD2; v_gene: TRBV6-4; abundance: few
CDR3aa: CASTTGLGTDTQYF; CDR3nt: TGTGCCAGTACTACAGGGTTGGGGACAGATACGCAGTATTTT; j_gene: TRBJ2-3; d_gene: NA; v_gene: TRBV28; abundance: NA
CDR3aa: CASSLVPGLAGERQFF; CDR3nt: TGTGCCAGCAGTTTAGTGCCGGGACTAGCGGGAGAACGGCAGTTCTTC; j_gene: TRBJ2-1; d_gene: TRBD2; v_gene: TRBV27; abundance: NA
CDR3aa: CASSFGDEQYF; CDR3nt: TGTGCCAGCAGTTTCGGAGACGAGCAGTACTTC; j_gene: TRBJ2-7; d_gene: NA; v_gene: TRBV28; abundance: NA
CDR3aa: CASSARDSVPETQYF; CDR3nt: TGTGCCAGCAGCGCCCGTGACTCGGTCCCAGAGACCCAGTACTTC; j_gene: TRBJ2-5; d_gene: NA; v_gene: TRBV7-9; abundance: NA
CDR3aa: CSATGTGGSGNTIYF; CDR3nt: TGCAGCGCCACCGGGACAGGGGGCTCTGGAAACACCATATATTTT; j_gene: TRBJ1-3; d_gene: TRBD1; v_gene: TRBV29-1; abundance: NA
CDR3aa: CASSFLNTEAFF; CDR3nt: TGTGCCAGCAGTTTCCTGAACACTGAAGCTTTCTTT; j_gene: TRBJ1-1; d_gene: NA; v_gene: TRBV28; abundance: NA
CDR3aa: CASSQDDRSLGYGYTF; CDR3nt: TGCGCCAGCAGCCAAGATGATCGAAGTTTGGGCTATGGCTACACCTTC; j_gene: TRBJ1-2; d_gene: NA; v_gene: TRBV4-3; abundance: NA
CDR3aa: CASSQGTGYYEQYF; CDR3nt: TGCGCCAGCAGCCAAGGCACAGGGTACTACGAGCAGTACTTC; j_gene: TRBJ2-7; d_gene: NA; v_gene: TRBV4-1; abundance: NA
CDR3aa: CATSGGGLSSPLHF; CDR3nt: TGTGCCACCAGCGGAGGGGGGCTGTCTTCACCCCTCCACTTT; j_gene: TRBJ1-6; d_gene: NA; v_gene: TRBV15; abundance: NA
CDR3aa: CASSQETGNGNEQYF; CDR3nt: TGCGCCAGCAGCCAAGAGACAGGGAATGGGAACGAGCAGTACTTC; j_gene: TRBJ2-7; d_gene: TRBD1; v_gene: TRBV4-1; abundance: few
CDR3aa: CASSLGRDTTHYGYTF; CDR3nt: TGCGCCAGCAGCTTGGGCCGGGACACTACTCACTATGGCTACACCTTC; j_gene: TRBJ1-2; d_gene: NA; v_gene: TRBV5-1; abundance: NA
CDR3aa: CASSRLELAGELFF; CDR3nt: TGTGCCAGTTCCAGGCTCGAATTGGCCGGGGAGCTGTTTTTT; j_gene: TRBJ2-2; d_gene: NA; v_gene: TRBV27; abundance: NA
CDR3aa: CASTEGPSEQFF; CDR3nt: TGCGCCAGCACCGAAGGTCCGAGCGAGCAGTTCTTC; j_gene: TRBJ2-1; d_gene: NA; v_gene: TRBV10-2; abundance: NA
CDR3aa: CASSPETGAHNEQFF; CDR3nt: TGTGCCAGCTCACCCGAGACAGGGGCCCACAATGAGCAGTTCTTC; j_gene: TRBJ2-1; d_gene: TRBD1; v_gene: TRBV18; abundance: once
CDR3aa: CASSLRGLGTEAFF; CDR3nt: TGCGCCAGCAGCCTTAGGGGGCTCGGCACTGAAGCTTTCTTT; j_gene: TRBJ1-1; d_gene: TRBD1; v_gene: TRBV4-1; abundance: NA
CDR3aa: CACHSTDTQYF; CDR3nt: TGTGCCTGCCATAGCACAGATACGCAGTATTTT; j_gene: TRBJ2-3; d_gene: NA; v_gene: TRBV30; abundance: NA
CDR3aa: CASSPRTGWDTGELFF; CDR3nt: TGTGCCAGCAGCCCGCGGACAGGTTGGGACACCGGGGAGCTGTTTTTT; j_gene: TRBJ2-2; d_gene: TRBD1; v_gene: TRBV7-2; abundance: NA
CDR3aa: CASSEWGYEQYF; CDR3nt: TGTGCCAGCAGTGAATGGGGCTACGAGCAGTACTTC; j_gene: TRBJ2-7; d_gene: NA; v_gene: TRBV25-1; abundance: NA
CDR3aa: CASSQDSRTVYGYTF; CDR3nt: TGCGCCAGCAGCCAAGATTCCAGGACAGTTTATGGCTACACCTTC; j_gene: TRBJ1-2; d_gene: NA; v_gene: TRBV4-3; abundance: NA
CDR3aa: CASSLGRQGDSLYNEQFF; CDR3nt: TGTGCCAGCAGCTTAGGCCGACAGGGGGATAGCCTCTACAATGAGCAGTTCTTC; j_gene: TRBJ2-1; d_gene: TRBD1; v_gene: TRBV7-9; abundance: few
CDR3aa: CASSQEGTDEAFF; CDR3nt: TGCGCCAGCAGCCAAGAGGGGACAGACGAAGCTTTCTTT; j_gene: TRBJ1-1; d_gene: TRBD1; v_gene: TRBV4-3; abundance: few
CDR3aa: CATSRDWLGKQETQYF; CDR3nt: TGTGCCACCAGCAGAGACTGGTTAGGGAAACAAGAGACCCAGTACTTC; j_gene: TRBJ2-5; d_gene: NA; v_gene: TRBV15; abundance: NA
CDR3aa: CASSFDRGDYEQYF; CDR3nt: TGTGCCAGCAGCTTCGACAGGGGGGACTACGAGCAGTACTTC; j_gene: TRBJ2-7; d_gene: TRBD1; v_gene: TRBV5-4; abundance: NA
CDR3aa: CASSLARRTGGGNSPLHF; CDR3nt: TGTGCCAGCAGTCTAGCCCGTCGGACAGGGGGCGGGAATTCACCCCTCCACTTT; j_gene: TRBJ1-6; d_gene: TRBD1; v_gene: TRBV27; abundance: NA
CDR3aa: CSGTSEVGREQYF; CDR3nt: TGCAGCGGGACTAGCGAGGTTGGCCGCGAGCAGTACTTC; j_gene: TRBJ2-7; d_gene: TRBD2; v_gene: TRBV29-1; abundance: NA
CDR3aa: CASTGGLTLRNEQFF; CDR3nt: TGCGCCAGCACCGGGGGACTAACACTCCGGAATGAGCAGTTCTTC; j_gene: TRBJ2-1; d_gene: TRBD2; v_gene: TRBV4-1; abundance: few
CDR3aa: CASSLAGVYGYTF; CDR3nt: TGTGCCAGCAGCTTAGCCGGGGTCTATGGCTACACCTTC; j_gene: TRBJ1-2; d_gene: NA; v_gene: TRBV11-2; abundance: few
CDR3aa: CASISGTGIAGELFF; CDR3nt: TGCGCCAGCATCTCCGGGACAGGGATCGCCGGGGAGCTGTTTTTT; j_gene: TRBJ2-2; d_gene: TRBD1; v_gene: TRBV5-1; abundance: NA
CDR3aa: CASSQDRGHPYEQYF; CDR3nt: TGCGCCAGCAGCCAAGATCGGGGACACCCCTACGAGCAGTACTTC; j_gene: TRBJ2-7; d_gene: NA; v_gene: TRBV4-3; abundance: NA
CDR3aa: CASSVSQIPYEQYF; CDR3nt: TGCGCCAGCAGCGTATCGCAAATCCCCTACGAGCAGTACTTC; j_gene: TRBJ2-7; d_gene: NA; v_gene: TRBV5-1; abundance: NA
CDR3aa: CATSGDTYTGELFF; CDR3nt: TGTGCCACCAGCGGGGACACCTATACCGGGGAGCTGTTTTTT; j_gene: TRBJ2-2; d_gene: NA; v_gene: TRBV15; abundance: NA
CDR3aa: CASSLASGSTYEQYF; CDR3nt: TGCGCCAGCAGCCTAGCTAGCGGGTCGACCTACGAGCAGTACTTC; j_gene: TRBJ2-7; d_gene: TRBD2; v_gene: TRBV4-3; abundance: NA
CDR3aa: CASSFLGGSGELFF; CDR3nt: TGTGCCAGCAGCTTCCTCGGAGGGTCCGGGGAGCTGTTTTTT; j_gene: TRBJ2-2; d_gene: NA; v_gene: TRBV7-8; abundance: NA
CDR3aa: CASVKGSSDPYEQYF; CDR3nt: TGTGCCAGCGTTAAGGGGTCTAGCGATCCCTACGAGCAGTACTTC; j_gene: TRBJ2-7; d_gene: NA; v_gene: TRBV9; abundance: NA
CDR3aa: CASSPYDSSPTQETQYF; CDR3nt: TGTGCCAGCTCACCATACGACTCATCCCCCACTCAAGAGACCCAGTACTTC; j_gene: TRBJ2-5; d_gene: NA; v_gene: TRBV18; abundance: NA
CDR3aa: CASSRGQIGYTF; CDR3nt: TGTGCCAGCAGCCGGGGACAGATTGGCTACACCTTC; j_gene: TRBJ1-2; d_gene: TRBD1; v_gene: TRBV13; abundance: many
CDR3aa: CASSLVTGTGSYEQYF; CDR3nt: TGCGCCAGCAGCTTGGTCACCGGGACAGGGTCCTACGAGCAGTACTTC; j_gene: TRBJ2-7; d_gene: TRBD1; v_gene: TRBV5-1; abundance: NA
CDR3aa: CASSVGQGRGTEAFF; CDR3nt: TGTGCCAGCAGCGTCGGACAGGGGAGGGGCACTGAAGCTTTCTTT; j_gene: TRBJ1-1; d_gene: TRBD1; v_gene: TRBV9; abundance: NA